The clone carrying this T cell receptor (beta chain) was picked up many times. This record comes from a study of tumor-infiltrating lymphocytes in oesophageal squamous cell carcinoma. From the PCR reads, TCRdb called clonotypes with MiXCR, one entry per CDR3 protein. Of over 11,000 distinct CDR3 sequences in the sample, about 50% were seen once. This clonotype originated in a male donor with esophageal squamous cell carcinoma. The sequenced sample was blood.

CDR3 sequence (DNA): TGTGCCAGCAGCCGGCTAGCGGGAGGTGGCTGGGAGCAGTACTTC. Amino acids: CASSRLAGGGWEQYF. This chain uses TRBV7-8 with TRBJ2-7, with 11 bases fitting TRBD2. The germline gives CDR1 SGHVS, CDR2 FQNEAQ. J gave up 7 bases and V 5 bases, and 10 bases lay outside the gene matches. The CDR3 has 15 amino acids.